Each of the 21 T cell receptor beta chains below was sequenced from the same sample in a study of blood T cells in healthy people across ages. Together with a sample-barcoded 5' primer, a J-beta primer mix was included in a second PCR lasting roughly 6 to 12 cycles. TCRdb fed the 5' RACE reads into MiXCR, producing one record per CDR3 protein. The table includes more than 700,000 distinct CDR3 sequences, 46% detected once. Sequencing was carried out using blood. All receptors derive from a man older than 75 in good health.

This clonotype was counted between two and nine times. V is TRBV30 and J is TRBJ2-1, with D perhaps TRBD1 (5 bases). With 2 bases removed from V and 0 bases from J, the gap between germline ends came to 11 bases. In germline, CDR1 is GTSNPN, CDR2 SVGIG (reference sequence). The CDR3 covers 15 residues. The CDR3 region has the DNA TGTGCCTGGAGTCCTAGGGGATTCTCCTACAATGAGCAGTTCTTC. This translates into CAWSPRGFSYNEQFF.

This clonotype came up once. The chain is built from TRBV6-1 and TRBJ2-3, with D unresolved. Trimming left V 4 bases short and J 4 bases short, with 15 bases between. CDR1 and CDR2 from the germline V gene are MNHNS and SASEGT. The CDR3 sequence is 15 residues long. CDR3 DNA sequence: TGTGCCAGCAGTGCCTCGTGGGCGCGAGCAGATACGCAGTATTTT. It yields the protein CASSASWARADTQYF.

The CDR3 DNA reads as TGTGCCAGCATTGGGCTAGCGGGAGCCGGGGAGCTGTTTTTT. It specifies CASIGLAGAGELFF. The rearrangement joins TRBV6-2 or TRBV6-3 to TRBJ2-2; TRBD2 aligns across 10 bases. With V trimmed by 7 bases and J by 6 bases, 5 bases remained unmatched. Germline values: CDR1 MNHEY, CDR2 SVGEGT. There are 14 residues in the CDR3.

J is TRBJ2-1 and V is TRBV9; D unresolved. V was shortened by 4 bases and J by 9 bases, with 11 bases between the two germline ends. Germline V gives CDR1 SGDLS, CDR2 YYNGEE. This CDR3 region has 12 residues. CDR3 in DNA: TGTGCCAGCAGCCTTAGCCTCGGTGAGCAGTTCTTC. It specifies CASSLSLGEQFF.

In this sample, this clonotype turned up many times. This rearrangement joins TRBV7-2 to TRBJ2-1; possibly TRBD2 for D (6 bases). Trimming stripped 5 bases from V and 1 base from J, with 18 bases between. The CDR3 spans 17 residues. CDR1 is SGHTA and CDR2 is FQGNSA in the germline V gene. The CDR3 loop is CASSAPGGRESYNEQFF. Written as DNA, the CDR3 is TGTGCCAGCAGCGCCCCAGGCGGTCGGGAGTCCTACAATGAGCAGTTCTTC.

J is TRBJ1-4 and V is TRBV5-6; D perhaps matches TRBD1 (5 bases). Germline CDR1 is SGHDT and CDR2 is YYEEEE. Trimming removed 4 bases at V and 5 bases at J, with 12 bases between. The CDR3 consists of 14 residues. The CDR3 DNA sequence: TGTGCCAGCAGCCTGAAGGGACGGAATGAAAAACTGTTTTTT. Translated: CASSLKGRNEKLFF.

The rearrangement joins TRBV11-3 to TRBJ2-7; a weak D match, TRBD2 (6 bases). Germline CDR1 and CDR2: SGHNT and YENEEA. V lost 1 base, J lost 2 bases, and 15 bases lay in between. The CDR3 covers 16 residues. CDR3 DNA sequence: TGTGCCAGCAGCTTAGGGAGGTCGGGAGAAGCCTACGAGCAGTACTTC. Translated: CASSLGRSGEAYEQYF. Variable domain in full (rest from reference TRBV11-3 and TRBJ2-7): EAGVVQSPRYKIIEKKQPVAFWCNPISGHNTLYWYLQNLGQGPELLIRYENEEAVDDSQLPKDRFSAERLKGVDSTLKIQPAELGDSAVYLCASSLGRSGEAYEQYFGPGTRLTVT.

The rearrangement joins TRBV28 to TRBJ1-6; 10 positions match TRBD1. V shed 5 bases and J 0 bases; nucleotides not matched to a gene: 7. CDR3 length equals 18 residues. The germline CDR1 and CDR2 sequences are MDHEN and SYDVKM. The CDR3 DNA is TGTGCCAGCAGTCCCTCGGGACAGGGGATCTCCTATAATTCACCCCTCCACTTT. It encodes CASSPSGQGISYNSPLHF.

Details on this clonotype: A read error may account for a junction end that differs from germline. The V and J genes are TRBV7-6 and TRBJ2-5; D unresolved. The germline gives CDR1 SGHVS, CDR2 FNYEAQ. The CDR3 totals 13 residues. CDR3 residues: CVSSWDSEETQYF. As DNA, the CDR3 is TGTGTCAGCAGTTGGGATAGTGAAGAGACCCAGTACTTC.

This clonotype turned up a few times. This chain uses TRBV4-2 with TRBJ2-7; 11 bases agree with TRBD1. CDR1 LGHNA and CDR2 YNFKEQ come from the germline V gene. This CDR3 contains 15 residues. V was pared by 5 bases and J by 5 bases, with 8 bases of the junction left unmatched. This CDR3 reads CASSVAGQGAHEQYF. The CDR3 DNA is TGTGCCAGCAGCGTAGCCGGACAGGGGGCCCACGAGCAGTACTTC.

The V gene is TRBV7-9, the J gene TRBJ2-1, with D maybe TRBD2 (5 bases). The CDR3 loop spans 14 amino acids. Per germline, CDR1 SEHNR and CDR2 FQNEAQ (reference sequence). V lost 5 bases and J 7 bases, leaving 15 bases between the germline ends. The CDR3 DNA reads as TGTGCCAGCAGCCCGACCCGGGGTGGGAATGAGCAGTTCTTC. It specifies CASSPTRGGNEQFF.

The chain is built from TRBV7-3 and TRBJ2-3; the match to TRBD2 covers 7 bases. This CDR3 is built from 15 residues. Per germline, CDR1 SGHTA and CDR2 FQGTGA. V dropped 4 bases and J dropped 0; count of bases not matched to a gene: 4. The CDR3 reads CASSSTSSSTDTQYF. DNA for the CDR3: TGTGCCAGCAGCTCGACTAGCTCTAGCACAGATACGCAGTATTTT.

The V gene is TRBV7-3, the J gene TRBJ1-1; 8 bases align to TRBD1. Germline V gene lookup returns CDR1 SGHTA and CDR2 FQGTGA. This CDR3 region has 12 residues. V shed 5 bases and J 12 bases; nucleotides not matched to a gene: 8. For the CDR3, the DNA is TGTGCCAGCAGCACCCGGACAGGGCCATCTTTCTTT. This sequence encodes CASSTRTGPSFF.

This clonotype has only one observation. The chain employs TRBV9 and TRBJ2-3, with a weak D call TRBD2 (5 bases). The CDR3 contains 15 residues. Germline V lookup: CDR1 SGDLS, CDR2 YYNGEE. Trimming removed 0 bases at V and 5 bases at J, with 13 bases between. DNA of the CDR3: TGTGCCAGCAGCGTAGGAGGGAACAAAGAAGATACGCAGTATTTT. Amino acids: CASSVGGNKEDTQYF.

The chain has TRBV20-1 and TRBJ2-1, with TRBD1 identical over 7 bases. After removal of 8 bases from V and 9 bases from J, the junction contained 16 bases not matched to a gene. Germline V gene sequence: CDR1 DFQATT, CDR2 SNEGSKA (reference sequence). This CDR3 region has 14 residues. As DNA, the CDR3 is TGCAGTTTCAGGGGGAGCCCCACATCTGGTGAGCAGTTCTTC. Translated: CSFRGSPTSGEQFF.

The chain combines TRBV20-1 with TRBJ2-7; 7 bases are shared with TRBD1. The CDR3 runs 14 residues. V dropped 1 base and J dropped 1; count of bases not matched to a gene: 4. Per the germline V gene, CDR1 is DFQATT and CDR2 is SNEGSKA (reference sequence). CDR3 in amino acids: CSARGRDSSYEQYF. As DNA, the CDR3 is TGCAGTGCTAGAGGCAGGGACAGTTCCTACGAGCAGTACTTC.

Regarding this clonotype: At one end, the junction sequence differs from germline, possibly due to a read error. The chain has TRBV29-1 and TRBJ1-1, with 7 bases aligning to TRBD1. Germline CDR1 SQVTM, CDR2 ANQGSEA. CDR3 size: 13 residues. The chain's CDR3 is CGVVAGGRTEAFF. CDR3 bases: TGCGGCGTTGTGGCAGGGGGACGGACTGAAGCTTTCTTT.

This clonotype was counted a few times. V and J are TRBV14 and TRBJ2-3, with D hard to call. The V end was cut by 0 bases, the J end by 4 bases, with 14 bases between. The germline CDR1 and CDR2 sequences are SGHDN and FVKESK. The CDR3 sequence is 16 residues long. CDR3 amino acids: CASSQDQVRYADTQYF. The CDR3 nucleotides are TGTGCCAGCAGCCAAGACCAAGTTCGCTACGCAGATACGCAGTATTTT.

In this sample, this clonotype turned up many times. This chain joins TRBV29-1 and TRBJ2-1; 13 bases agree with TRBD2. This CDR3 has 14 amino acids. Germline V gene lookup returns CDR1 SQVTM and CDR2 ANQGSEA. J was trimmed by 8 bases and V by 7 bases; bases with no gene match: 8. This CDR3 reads CSGTGTSGNYEQFF. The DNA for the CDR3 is TGCAGCGGAACCGGGACTAGCGGGAACTATGAGCAGTTCTTC.

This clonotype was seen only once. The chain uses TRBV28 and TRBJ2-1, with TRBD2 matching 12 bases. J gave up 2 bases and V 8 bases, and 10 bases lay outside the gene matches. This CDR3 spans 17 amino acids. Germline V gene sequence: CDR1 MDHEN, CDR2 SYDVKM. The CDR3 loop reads CASPPGTSGLTYNEQFF. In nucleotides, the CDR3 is TGTGCCAGCCCTCCCGGGACTAGCGGGTTAACCTACAATGAGCAGTTCTTC.

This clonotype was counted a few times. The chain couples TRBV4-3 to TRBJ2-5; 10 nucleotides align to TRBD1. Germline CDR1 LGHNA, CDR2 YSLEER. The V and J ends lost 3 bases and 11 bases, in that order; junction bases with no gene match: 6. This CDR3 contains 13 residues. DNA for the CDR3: TGCGCCAGCAGCCAGGGACAGGGGCGAGAACAGTACTTC. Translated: CASSQGQGREQYF.